This entry is about one T cell receptor (beta chain). Sequenced by immunoSEQ multiplex PCR; TCRdb stores in-frame clones only, minus some. The table has a few hundred thousand clones, 65% to 85% seen once; the top ten hold less than 3%. These data are taken from a study of blood T cell repertoires in COVID-19. The germline gives CDR1 GTSNPN, CDR2 SVGIG (reference sequence). The V gene end was trimmed by 5 bases and the J gene end by 0 bases; junction bases not matched to a gene: 8. This CDR3 is built from 16 residues. The V and J genes are TRBV30 and TRBJ2-1, with 9 bases fitting TRBD2. The clonotype comes from a man aged 45-60 years with active or convalescent COVID-19. The specimen sequenced was peripheral blood. CDR3 in DNA: TGTGCCTGGGGGAGCGGGAGGTCATACTCCTACAATGAGCAGTTCTTC. It codes for CAWGSGRSYSYNEQFF.